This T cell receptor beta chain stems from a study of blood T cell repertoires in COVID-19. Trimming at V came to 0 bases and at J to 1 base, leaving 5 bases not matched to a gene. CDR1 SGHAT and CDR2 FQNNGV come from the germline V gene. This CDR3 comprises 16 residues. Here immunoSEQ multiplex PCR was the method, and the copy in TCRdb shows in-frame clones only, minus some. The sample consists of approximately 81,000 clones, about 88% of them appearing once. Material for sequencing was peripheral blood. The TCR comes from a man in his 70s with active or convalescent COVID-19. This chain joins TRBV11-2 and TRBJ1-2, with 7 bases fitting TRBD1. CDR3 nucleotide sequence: TGTGCCAGCAGCTTAGATCTACAGGGGAGTAACTATGGCTACACCTTC. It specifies CASSLDLQGSNYGYTF.